The present T cell receptor beta chain was sequenced within a study of shared clonotypes between healthy human individuals (dated by TCRdb to about 2020). Study-wide context: The cohort included three men and a couple of women between 18 and 49 years of age. For each donor, three plates each were used for CD4 naive and CD4 memory, two plates were used for CD8 naive, and one plate was used for CD8 memory. To estimate repertoire size and how much clonotypes are shared between individuals, the study performed deep sequencing of blood TCR repertoires from a few healthy adults. To increase sequencing depth and limit assay-specific biases, TCR repertoire library preparation and sequencing were carried out by different laboratories using diverse techniques. Between about 0.94 and 8.9 billion PBMCs per donor were obtained by leukapheresis.

Healthy HIV-negative adults with no recently reported acute infections or vaccinations were included as donors. Every donor was a Caucasian adult residing in Nashville, Tennessee, USA. Magnetic negative selection was used to enrich CD4+ T cells, after which naive cells were positively selected on CD45RA and the negative fraction became the memory subset. Blood was collected by leukapheresis, and PBMCs were isolated by Ficoll-Histopaque density gradient centrifugation and then cryopreserved in liquid nitrogen vapor phase. Purity and quantity of every magnetically sorted T cell population were checked by analytical flow cytometry. From each sorted fraction, genomic DNA was isolated and quantified by UV absorbance on a Nanodrop 2000c. CDR1 and CDR2 are read off the germline V gene (reference sequence) as LNHDA and SQIVND. There are 14 amino acids in the CDR3, from cysteine to phenylalanine inclusive. This entry keeps only the CDR3 DNA: 42 bases, framed from base 1. The V end loses 1 base and the J end loses 7 bases, and a stretch of 11 bases separates them.

What the study reported, not specific to this receptor: Estimated clonotype richness was generally larger for naive than for memory subsets. Even with the large sequencing depth, rarefaction of the sorted-subset datasets indicated that sequencing was incomplete. Only blood was sampled, and tissue TCR repertoires likely differ from those in blood. Compared with non-shared clonotypes, clonotypes shared by all four sorted-subset donors had higher generation probabilities. Because the study included a small number of donors, the genetic and exposure-history diversity represented was limited. Pairwise subsampling indicated that sequencing depth was expected to affect the degree of clonotype sharing among donors. When several donors were compared, the shared fraction of clonotypes was 5% to 6.5% for naive CD4, 3.5% to 4% for naive CD8, 2.3% for memory CD4, and less than 0.5% for memory CD8.

TCR CDR3 regions were amplified from genomic DNA by multiplex PCR using the deep immunoSEQ assay. Genomic DNA extracted from each cell subset was distributed evenly over all wells of several immunoSEQ 96-well plates, and each plate served as one replicate. For sorted subsets, each replicate PCR was loaded with 200 ng genomic DNA, equivalent to roughly 30,000 T cell genomes. Purified libraries were quantified with a Qubit 3.0 fluorometer, sized on a Bioanalyzer 2100, and re-quantified with the KAPA Library Quantification kit. Every immunoSEQ 96-well plate was sequenced on a dedicated single-read 150-cycle Illumina NextSeq 550 flow cell. The source study handled its data this way. Because only junctional sequences without quality scores were contained in the immunoSEQ output, filtering matching that applied to full-length reads could not be performed. To assign V/J genes and CDR3, sequences were annotated against IMGT germline references using PyIR, a Python wrapper for IgBLAST v1.9. Any read was removed if the V/J assignment was weak (E-value above 1e-6), the CDR3 was missing, or the read contained stop codons, out-of-frame junctions, or ambiguous translated residues. V3J clonotypes were defined as sequences sharing the same inferred V gene, J gene, and CDR3 amino acid sequence. To compute the percentage overlap between repertoires, the number of shared unique clonotypes was divided by the size of the smaller repertoire. Repertoire richness was assessed with RTK rarefaction, the Chao1 estimator, and Recon v2.1 estimates of unobserved clonotypes. OLGA was used to compute generation probabilities for all TCRbeta clonotypes that the gDNA method yielded from a handful of donors. The source is immuneACCESS, and TCRdb retained only in-frame sequences with V and J called. Part of the clones is not carried over; for the studies checked, unresolved V genes explain less than half of this, and the remainder is unexplained. V and J calls and clone size are given by that table; D and trimming were obtained from the DNA. In all, the sample holds fewer than 3 million clones, and 85% to 95% of those were seen once. The top ten clonotypes cover 0.3% to 0.45% of the sample.

For this clone: Its antigen remains unidentified. The record has no base qualities; no much larger clone is one base away.

The V and J genes are TRBV19 and TRBJ2-1, with a tentative D gene TRBD2 over 5 matching bases. This clonotype was sampled from a man between 18 and 29 years old in good health. Some clones in this sample may be carry-over from other donors' samples. Sequencing used naive CD4+ T cells from PBMCs. The sample's cell subset or site label is to be understood as: CD45RA+ positively selected. The CDR3 has the sequence CASSIGWRGNEQFF. The DNA sequence reads TGTGCCAGTAGTATAGGATGGAGAGGGAATGAGCAGTTCTTC.